Listed here are 24 T cell receptor beta chains from one sample, sequenced in a study of T cell responses to AZD1222 COVID-19 vaccine. Only in-frame clones appear in the TCRdb table, and some are missing; sequencing was by immunoSEQ multiplex PCR. This table has some 130,000 clones, over 80% appearing once. The starting material was peripheral blood, obtained 28 days after the second AZD1222 dose. These receptors came from an adult who received the AZD1222 COVID-19 vaccine.

The chain carries TRBV2 and TRBJ2-3; no reliable D call. Trimming shortened V by 3 bases and J by 0 bases, and 16 bases separated the two germline ends. Germline CDR1 and CDR2: SNHLY and FYNNEI. This CDR3 contains 17 residues. This CDR3 is CASSDSTDQPSTDTQYF. In DNA form, the CDR3 reads TGTGCCAGCAGTGACTCGACCGATCAGCCTAGCACAGATACGCAGTATTTT.

This clone was recorded once. The chain combines TRBV11-1 with TRBJ1-1, with D unclear. This CDR3 has 13 amino acids. Looked up from germline, CDR1 is SGHAT and CDR2 is FQDESV (reference sequence). V lost 1 base to trimming and J lost 7 bases, with 10 bases between them. CDR3 residues: CASSLGGSGEAFF. The CDR3 bases are TGTGCCAGCAGCTTAGGCGGGTCAGGTGAAGCTTTCTTT.

The chain links TRBV28 to TRBJ1-2; no reliable D call. CDR1 is MDHEN and CDR2 is SYDVKM in the germline V gene. V lost 3 bases to trimming and J lost 7 bases, with 12 bases between them. CDR3 length equals 13 residues. CDR3 residues: CASSLAHRSGYTF. The CDR3, as DNA: TGTGCCAGCAGTTTGGCCCACCGCAGTGGCTACACCTTC.

This chain joins TRBV5-1 and TRBJ2-7; D unclear. Trimming took off 0 bases at V and 2 bases at J, with 12 bases between the two ends. CDR1 SGHRS and CDR2 YFSETQ come from the germline V gene. CDR3 length equals 15 residues. In DNA form, the CDR3 reads TGCGCCAGCAGCTTGGGGCGGATACGAACCTACGAGCAGTACTTC. It yields the protein CASSLGRIRTYEQYF.

The chain is built from TRBV6-2 or TRBV6-3 and TRBJ1-5; no definite D call. CDR1 is MNHEY and CDR2 is SVGEGT in the germline V gene. Deletions cut 0 bases from V and 2 bases from J, with 11 bases between. CDR3 length: 16 residues. CDR3 nucleotides: TGTGCCAGCAGTTACTCACCCGGGAGGGGCAATCAGCCCCAGCATTTT. Translated, it gives CASSYSPGRGNQPQHF.

The CDR3 DNA is TGTGCCAGCACCGGACAGGGAGGCGGGGAGCTGTTTTTT. Translating gives CASTGQGGGELFF. The chain carries TRBV5-4 and TRBJ2-2, with 8 bases matching TRBD1. Germline V gene lookup returns CDR1 SGHNT and CDR2 YYREEE (reference sequence). The CDR3 is 13 residues long. The J segment lost 7 bases and the V segment lost 6 bases, leaving 5 bases of the junction unmatched.

The rearrangement joins TRBV6-2 or TRBV6-3 to TRBJ2-5; 7 bases line up with TRBD1. From germline, CDR1 is MNHEY and CDR2 SVGEGT. The CDR3 covers 16 residues. After removal of 6 bases from V and 2 bases from J, the junction contained 12 bases not matched to a gene. The CDR3, as DNA: TGTGCCAGCAGCCTTACCGCGCCGGGACAGCAAGAGACCCAGTACTTC. Protein: CASSLTAPGQQETQYF.

V usage is TRBV6-6 and J usage is TRBJ2-4; 11 bases line up with TRBD2. CDR1 and CDR2 (germline): MNHNY, SVGAGI (reference sequence). This CDR3 has 14 amino acids. With 8 bases clipped from V and 8 bases from J, the junction kept 8 bases outside the gene matches. The chain's CDR3 is CASVTSGGSDIQYF. In DNA, the CDR3 is TGTGCCAGCGTAACTAGCGGGGGTAGCGACATTCAGTACTTC.

The chain links TRBV19 to TRBJ1-5, with a possible D match to TRBD1 (6 bases). The V gene lost 6 bases and the J gene lost 7 bases, with 16 bases spanning the gap. Per germline, CDR1 LNHDA and CDR2 SQIVND (reference sequence). This CDR3 region has 14 residues. The CDR3 DNA reads as TGTGCCAGTAGGATGGACAGAGCTAAACAGCCCCAGCATTTT. Protein: CASRMDRAKQPQHF.

The chain combines TRBV7-2 with TRBJ1-5; a possible D gene is TRBD1 (6 bases). CDR1 is SGHTA and CDR2 is FQGNSA in the germline V gene. Trimming removed 4 bases at V and 5 bases at J, with 15 bases between. CDR3 size: 15 residues. The CDR3 DNA is TGTGCCAGCAGCTCCTCCCAGGGGACGCATCAGCCCCAGCATTTT. This gives the protein CASSSSQGTHQPQHF.

The V call is TRBV24-1, the J call TRBJ2-1, with unresolved D. The CDR3 is 12 amino acids. Germline V gene lookup returns CDR1 KGHDR and CDR2 SFDVKD. Trimming shortened V by 2 bases and J by 12 bases, and 10 bases separated the two germline ends. CDR3 residues: CATSDYSLGQFF. The DNA of the CDR3 is TGTGCCACCAGTGATTACAGCCTTGGGCAGTTCTTC.

With regard to this clone: Mismatch with germline at one junction end may stem from a read error. J is TRBJ2-3 and V is TRBV12-3 or TRBV12-4; perhaps TRBD1 as D (5 bases). The CDR3 has 13 residues. CDR3 amino acids: CANSQGSTDTQYF. Written as DNA, the CDR3 is TGTGCCAACAGTCAGGGATCCACAGATACGCAGTATTTT.

V is TRBV6-5 and J is TRBJ1-2; 9 bases map to TRBD1. With V trimmed by 0 bases and J by 4 bases, 3 bases remained unmatched. CDR1 is MNHEY, CDR2 SVGAGI, per germline. This CDR3 has 15 amino acids. The CDR3 is CASSYSTGQGYGYTF. The CDR3 region has the DNA TGTGCCAGCAGTTACTCCACGGGACAGGGCTATGGCTACACCTTC.

V usage is TRBV5-4 and J usage is TRBJ1-2; 9 nucleotides align to TRBD1. The germline V gene has CDR1 SGHNT and CDR2 YYREEE (reference sequence). This CDR3 has 15 amino acids. After removal of 1 base from V and 4 bases from J, the junction contained 5 bases not matched to a gene. This CDR3 reads CASSLPTGGIYGYTF. The CDR3 nucleotides are TGTGCCAGCAGCTTGCCGACAGGGGGTATCTATGGCTACACCTTC.

This rearrangement joins TRBV7-3 to TRBJ2-5; no firm D call. The germline V gene encodes CDR1 SGHTA and CDR2 FQGTGA. Trimming removed 4 bases from V and 0 bases from J, with 6 bases in between. CDR3 length equals 13 residues. This CDR3 is CASSSSYQETQYF. CDR3 DNA: TGTGCCAGCAGCTCATCGTACCAAGAGACCCAGTACTTC. The variable domain in full, with the rest retrieved from reference TRBV7-3 and TRBJ2-5, is GAGVSQTPSNKVTEKGKYVELRCDPISGHTALYWYRQSLGQGPEFLIYFQGTGAADDSGLPNDRFFAVRPEGSVSTLKIQRTERGDSAVYLCASSSSYQETQYFGPGTRLLVL.

The rearrangement uses TRBV27 and TRBJ1-2; D call uncertain. Germline V gene sequence: CDR1 MNHEY, CDR2 SMNVEV (reference sequence). This CDR3 has 14 amino acids. V dropped 2 bases and J dropped 7 bases, with 14 bases sitting between them. This CDR3 is CASSLSRVTGGYTF. CDR3 nucleotide sequence: TGTGCCAGCAGTTTAAGCAGAGTTACTGGTGGCTACACCTTC.

The chain is built from TRBV19 and TRBJ1-1; possible D gene TRBD1, 6 bases. This CDR3 is 16 amino acids long. Per the germline V gene, CDR1 is LNHDA and CDR2 is SQIVND (reference sequence). With 4 bases removed from V and 0 bases from J, the gap between germline ends came to 15 bases. The CDR3: CASSKYQGGLNTEAFF. CDR3 nucleotide sequence: TGTGCCAGTAGTAAATACCAAGGGGGACTGAACACTGAAGCTTTCTTT.

The J gene is TRBJ2-4, the V gene TRBV4-1, with 10 bases that match TRBD1. The CDR3 is 20 residues long. Losses at the gene ends were 1 base for V and 0 bases for J; bases not matched to a gene: 12. The germline gives CDR1 MGHRA, CDR2 YSYEKL. For the CDR3, the DNA is TGCGCCAGCAGCCAAGCCCGTCCGGGACAGGGGACTATAGCCAAAAACATTCAGTACTTC. This translates into CASSQARPGQGTIAKNIQYF.

The rearrangement links TRBV19 to TRBJ1-2; D gene unclear. V was pared by 7 bases and J by 0 bases, with 18 bases between. Germline V CDR1 and CDR2: LNHDA, SQIVND (reference sequence). The CDR3 contains 16 residues. The chain's CDR3 is CASIPTATHANYGYTF. DNA for the CDR3: TGTGCCAGTATCCCCACCGCCACCCACGCTAACTATGGCTACACCTTC.

J is TRBJ2-7 and V is TRBV18; a possible D gene is TRBD1 (5 bases). There are 15 residues in the CDR3. The ends were cut back, 3 bases at V and 5 bases at J, with 17 bases in the middle. CDR1 KGHSH and CDR2 LQKENI come from the germline V gene. CDR3: CASSPYNRIFDEQYF. The CDR3 nucleotides read TGTGCCAGCTCACCGTACAACAGGATTTTCGACGAGCAGTACTTC.

DNA of the CDR3: TGTGCCTGGACTCCAGGGAATAATTCACCCCTCCACTTT. This translates into CAWTPGNNSPLHF. V gene TRBV30 combines with J gene TRBJ1-6; D may be TRBD1 (5 bases). Trimming stripped 4 bases from V and 5 bases from J, with 9 bases between. Germline CDR1 is GTSNPN and CDR2 is SVGIG (reference sequence). The CDR3 is made up of 13 amino acids.

Comments on this clone: Other DNA sequences from this sample encode an identical CDR3 as well. The J gene is TRBJ2-2, the V gene TRBV27; D remains unclear. Germline CDR1 and CDR2: MNHEY and SMNVEV (reference sequence). The V end lost 3 bases, the J end lost 1 base, and 0 bases lay between the germline ends. The CDR3 consists of 12 residues. Written as DNA, the CDR3 is TGTGCCAGCAGTTTGAACACCGGGGAGCTGTTTTTT. Translating it yields CASSLNTGELFF.

A note on this clone: At one end, the junction sequence differs from germline, possibly due to a read error. The chain combines TRBV11-3 with TRBJ2-5; no reliable D call. Germline V lookup: CDR1 SGHNT, CDR2 YENEEA. This CDR3 is built from 12 residues. The DNA for the CDR3 is TGTGCCAGTAGCTGGGGTAAAGAGACCCAGTACTTC. Protein product: CASSWGKETQYF.

This chain joins TRBV23-1 and TRBJ1-5; D gene uncertain. TRBV23-1 qualifies as an ORF whose function is uncertain. The V gene lost 4 bases and the J gene lost 7 bases, with 11 bases spanning the gap. The CDR3 length is 13 residues. DNA for the CDR3: TGCGCCAGCAGTCCGGGCCCCAAGCAGCCCCAGCATTTT. This sequence encodes CASSPGPKQPQHF.